Given below is one TCR beta chain in context. Its matching antigen is unknown. The data are from a study of cytotoxic CD8 clonotypes in ibrutinib-treated CLL. Study details: Following treatment for a median roughly 11 months, range 6 to 36, response samples were then taken. Study-level findings and limits: Patients showed higher baseline clonality than age-matched healthy donors, and it tracked circulating CD8+ T-cell counts. There were few public clonotypes, and on treatment they contracted or stayed stable.

This CDR3 comprises 13 residues. In germline, CDR1 is MNHNS, CDR2 SASEGT. V was cut by 7 bases and J by 4 bases, with 13 bases left in between. This table comes from immunoSEQ multiplex PCR, and its TCRdb copy is limited to in-frame clones, with some not included. The repertoire consists of about 120,000 clones, with approximately 83% occurring once and the leading ten covering about 1.9%. The source was PBMCs, collected after 24 months of ibrutinib treatment. The V and J genes are TRBV6-1 and TRBJ1-2; a possible D gene is TRBD1 (6 bases). The sequence was obtained from a human donor with chronic lymphocytic leukemia. The CDR3 DNA sequence: TGTGCCAGCACCGCAACAGGGACCTATGGCTACACCTTC. Its translation: CASTATGTYGYTF.